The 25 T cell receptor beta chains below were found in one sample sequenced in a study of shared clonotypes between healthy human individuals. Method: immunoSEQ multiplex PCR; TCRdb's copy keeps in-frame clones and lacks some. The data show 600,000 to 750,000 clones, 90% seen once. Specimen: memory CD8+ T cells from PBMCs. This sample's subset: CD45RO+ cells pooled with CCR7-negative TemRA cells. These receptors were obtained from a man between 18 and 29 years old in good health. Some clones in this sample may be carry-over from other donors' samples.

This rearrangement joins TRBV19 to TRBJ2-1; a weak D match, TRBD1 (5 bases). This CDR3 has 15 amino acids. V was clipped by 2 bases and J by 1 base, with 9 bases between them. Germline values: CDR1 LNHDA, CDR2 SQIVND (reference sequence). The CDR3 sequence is CASSILTDSYNEQFF. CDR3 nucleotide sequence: TGTGCCAGTAGTATATTGACAGATTCCTACAATGAGCAGTTCTTC.

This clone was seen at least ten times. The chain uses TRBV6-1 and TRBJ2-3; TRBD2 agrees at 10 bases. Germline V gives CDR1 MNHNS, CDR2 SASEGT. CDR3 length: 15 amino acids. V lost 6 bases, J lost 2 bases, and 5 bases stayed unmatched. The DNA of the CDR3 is TGTGCCAGCAGGGGGACTAGCGCCCCCACAGATACGCAGTATTTT. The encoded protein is CASRGTSAPTDTQYF.

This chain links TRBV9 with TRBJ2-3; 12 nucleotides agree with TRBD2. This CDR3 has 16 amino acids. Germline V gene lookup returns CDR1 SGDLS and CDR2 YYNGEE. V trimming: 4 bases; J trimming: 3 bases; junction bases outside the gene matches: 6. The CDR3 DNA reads TGTGCCAGCAGCCCTAGCGGGAGGGCCGTGACAGATACGCAGTATTTT. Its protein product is CASSPSGRAVTDTQYF. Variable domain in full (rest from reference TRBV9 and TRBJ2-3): DSGVTQTPKHLITATGQRVTLRCSPRSGDLSVYWYQQSLDQGLQFLIQYYNGEERAKGNILERFSAQQFPDLHSELNLSSLELGDSALYFCASSPSGRAVTDTQYFGPGTRLTVL.

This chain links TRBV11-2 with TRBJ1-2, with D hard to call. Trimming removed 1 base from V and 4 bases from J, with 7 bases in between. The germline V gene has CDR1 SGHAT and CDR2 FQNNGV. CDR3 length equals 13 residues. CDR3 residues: CASSLGALYGYTF. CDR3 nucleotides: TGTGCCAGCAGCTTAGGGGCACTCTATGGCTACACCTTC.

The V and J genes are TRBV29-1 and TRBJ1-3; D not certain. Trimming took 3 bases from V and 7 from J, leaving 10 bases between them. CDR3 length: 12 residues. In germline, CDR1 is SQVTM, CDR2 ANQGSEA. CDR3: CSVDPRRNTIYF. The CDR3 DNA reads TGCAGCGTTGATCCAAGGCGGAACACCATATATTTT.

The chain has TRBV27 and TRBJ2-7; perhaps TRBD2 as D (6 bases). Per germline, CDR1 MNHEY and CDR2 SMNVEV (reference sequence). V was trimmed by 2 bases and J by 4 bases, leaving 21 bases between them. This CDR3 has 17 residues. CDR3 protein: CASSLIRSTGETYEQYF. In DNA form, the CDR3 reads TGTGCCAGCAGTTTAATTCGCTCAACGGGGGAAACATACGAGCAGTACTTC.

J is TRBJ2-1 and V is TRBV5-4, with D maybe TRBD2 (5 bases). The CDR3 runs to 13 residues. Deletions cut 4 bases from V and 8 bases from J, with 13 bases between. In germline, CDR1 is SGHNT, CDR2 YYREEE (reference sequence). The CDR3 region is CASSQLVADEQFF. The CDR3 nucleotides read TGTGCCAGCAGCCAACTAGTAGCAGATGAGCAGTTCTTC.

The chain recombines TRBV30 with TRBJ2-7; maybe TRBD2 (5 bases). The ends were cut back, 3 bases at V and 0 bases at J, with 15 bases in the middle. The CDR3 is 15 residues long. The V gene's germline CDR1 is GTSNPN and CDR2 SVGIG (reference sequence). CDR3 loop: CAWRGGGYSSYEQYF. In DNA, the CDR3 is TGTGCCTGGAGGGGTGGCGGGTACAGCTCCTACGAGCAGTACTTC.

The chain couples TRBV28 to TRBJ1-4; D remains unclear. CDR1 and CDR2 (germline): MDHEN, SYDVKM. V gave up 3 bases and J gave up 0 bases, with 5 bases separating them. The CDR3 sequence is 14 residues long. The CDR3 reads CASSFPSTNEKLFF. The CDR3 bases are TGTGCCAGCAGTTTCCCTTCAACTAATGAAAAACTGTTTTTT. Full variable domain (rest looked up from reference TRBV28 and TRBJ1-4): DVKVTQSSRYLVKRTGEKVFLECVQDMDHENMFWYRQDPGLGLRLIYFSYDVKMKEKGDIPEGYSVSREKKERFSLILESASTNQTSMYLCASSFPSTNEKLFFGSGTQLSVL.

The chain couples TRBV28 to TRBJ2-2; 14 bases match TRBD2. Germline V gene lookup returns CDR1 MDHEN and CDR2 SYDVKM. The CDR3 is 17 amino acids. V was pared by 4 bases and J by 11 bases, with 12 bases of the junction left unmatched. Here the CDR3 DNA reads TGTGCCAGCAGTTCAACACAGGGGACTAGCGGGAGTAGAGAGCTGTTTTTT. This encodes CASSSTQGTSGSRELFF. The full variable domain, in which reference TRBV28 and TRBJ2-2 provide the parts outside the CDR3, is DVKVTQSSRYLVKRTGEKVFLECVQDMDHENMFWYRQDPGLGLRLIYFSYDVKMKEKGDIPEGYSVSREKKERFSLILESASTNQTSMYLCASSSTQGTSGSRELFFGEGSRLTVL.

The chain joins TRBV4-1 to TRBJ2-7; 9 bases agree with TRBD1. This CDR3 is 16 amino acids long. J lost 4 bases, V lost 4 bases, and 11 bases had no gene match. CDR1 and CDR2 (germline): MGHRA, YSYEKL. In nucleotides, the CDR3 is TGCGCCAGCAGCCCCGAACCGGGACAGGGTATATACGAGCAGTACTTC. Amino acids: CASSPEPGQGIYEQYF.

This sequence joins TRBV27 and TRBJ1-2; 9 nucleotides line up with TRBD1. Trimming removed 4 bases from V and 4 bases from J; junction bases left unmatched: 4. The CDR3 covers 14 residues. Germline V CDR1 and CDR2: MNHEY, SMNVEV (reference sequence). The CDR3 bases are TGTGCCAGCAGTTCCCACAGGGGGCTCTATGGCTACACCTTC. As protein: CASSSHRGLYGYTF.

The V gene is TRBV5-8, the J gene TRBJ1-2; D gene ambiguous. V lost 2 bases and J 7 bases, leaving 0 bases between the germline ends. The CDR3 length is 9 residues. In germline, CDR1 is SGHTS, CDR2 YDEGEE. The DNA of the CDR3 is TGTGCCAGCAGCTTTGGCTACACCTTC. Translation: CASSFGYTF.

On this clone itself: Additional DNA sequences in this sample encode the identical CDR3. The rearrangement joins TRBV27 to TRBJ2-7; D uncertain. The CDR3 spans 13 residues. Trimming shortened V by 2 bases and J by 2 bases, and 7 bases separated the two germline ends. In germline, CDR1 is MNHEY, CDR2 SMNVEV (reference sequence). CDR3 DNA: TGTGCCAGCAGTTTAACGGGCACCTACGAGCAGTACTTC. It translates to CASSLTGTYEQYF.

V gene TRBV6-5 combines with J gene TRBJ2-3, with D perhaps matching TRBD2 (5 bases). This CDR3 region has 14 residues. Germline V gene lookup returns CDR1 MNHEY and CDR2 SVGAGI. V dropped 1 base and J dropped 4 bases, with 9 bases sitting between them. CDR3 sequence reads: CASSYWAEADTQYF. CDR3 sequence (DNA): TGTGCCAGCAGTTACTGGGCGGAGGCAGATACGCAGTATTTT.

Written as DNA, the CDR3 is TGTGCCAGCATCCAGGGGGCCCTCATGAACACTGAAGCTTTCTTT. This translates into CASIQGALMNTEAFF. The J gene is TRBJ1-1, the V gene TRBV6-1, with 8 positions matching TRBD1. Germline V gene sequence: CDR1 MNHNS, CDR2 SASEGT. CDR3 length equals 15 residues. V shed 7 bases and J 0 bases; nucleotides not matched to a gene: 7.

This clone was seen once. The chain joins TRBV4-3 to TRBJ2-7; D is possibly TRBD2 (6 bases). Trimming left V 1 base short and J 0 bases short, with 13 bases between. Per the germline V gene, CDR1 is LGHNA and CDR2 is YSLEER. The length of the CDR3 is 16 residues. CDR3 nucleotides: TGCGCCAGCAGCCAAGGAACTAGCCCAAGCTCCTACGAGCAGTACTTC. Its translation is CASSQGTSPSSYEQYF.

The CDR3 DNA is TGTGCCAGCAGCTTTAGCAGAAGCTCCTACAATGAGCAGTTCTTC. Protein sequence: CASSFSRSSYNEQFF. The chain recombines TRBV7-8 with TRBJ2-1, with D unclear. Trimming took off 3 bases at V and 0 bases at J, with 9 bases between the two ends. Germline values: CDR1 SGHVS, CDR2 FQNEAQ. The CDR3 totals 15 residues.

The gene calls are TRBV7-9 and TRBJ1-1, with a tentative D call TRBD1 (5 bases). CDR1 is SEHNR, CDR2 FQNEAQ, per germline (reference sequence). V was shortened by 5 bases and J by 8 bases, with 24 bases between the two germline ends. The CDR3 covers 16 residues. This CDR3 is CASSPPKGLKTGEAFF. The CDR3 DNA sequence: TGTGCCAGCAGCCCTCCGAAGGGTCTTAAAACAGGAGAAGCTTTCTTT.

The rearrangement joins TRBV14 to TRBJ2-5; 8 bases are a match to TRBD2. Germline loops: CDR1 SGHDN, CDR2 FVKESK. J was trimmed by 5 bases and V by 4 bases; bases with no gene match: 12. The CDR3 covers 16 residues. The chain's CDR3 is CASSPPRGGRGETQYF. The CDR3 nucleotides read TGTGCCAGCAGCCCCCCCCGGGGGGGGCGAGGGGAGACCCAGTACTTC.

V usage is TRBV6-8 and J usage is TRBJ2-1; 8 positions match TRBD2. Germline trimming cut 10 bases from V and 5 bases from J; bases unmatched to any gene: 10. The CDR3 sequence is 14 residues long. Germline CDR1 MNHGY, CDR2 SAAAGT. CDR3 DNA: TGTGCCATCCTAGCGGGCGGGTTGGACAATGAGCAGTTCTTC. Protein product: CAILAGGLDNEQFF.

The CDR3 region is CASIGSRGAFF. CDR3 sequence (DNA): TGTGCCAGCATAGGCAGCCGAGGAGCTTTCTTT. The V and J genes are TRBV6-5 and TRBJ1-1, with D uncertain. This CDR3 is 11 amino acids long. Between the trimmed V and J ends, which lost 7 bases and 10 bases, there was a span of 13 bases. Germline CDR1 MNHEY, CDR2 SVGAGI.

CDR3 loop: CSGLQDSETQYF. In DNA, the CDR3 is TGCAGCGGCCTACAGGATAGTGAGACCCAGTACTTC. The chain links TRBV29-1 to TRBJ2-5, with D possibly being TRBD1 (5 bases). The CDR3 totals 12 residues. Germline CDR1 SQVTM, CDR2 ANQGSEA. The V gene lost 7 bases and the J gene lost 5 bases, with 14 bases spanning the gap. Using reference TRBV29-1 and TRBJ2-5 for the parts outside the CDR3, the full variable domain is SAVISQKPSRDICQRGTSLTIQCQVDSQVTMMFWYRQQPGQSLTLIATANQGSEATYESGFVIDKFPISRPNLTFSTLTVSNMSPEDSSIYLCSGLQDSETQYFGPGTRLLVL.

The CDR3: CASSPRPVEPQHF. DNA of the CDR3: TGTGCCAGCAGTCCCCGTCCCGTGGAGCCCCAGCATTTT. The chain has TRBV28 and TRBJ1-5; D not resolved. The V gene's germline CDR1 is MDHEN and CDR2 SYDVKM. Between the trimmed V and J ends, which lost 5 bases and 8 bases, there was a span of 13 bases. The CDR3 is made up of 13 amino acids.

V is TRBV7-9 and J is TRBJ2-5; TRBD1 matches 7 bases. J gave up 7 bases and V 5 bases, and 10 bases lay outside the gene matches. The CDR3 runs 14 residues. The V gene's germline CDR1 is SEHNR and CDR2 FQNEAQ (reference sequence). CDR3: CASSPRTGGRTQYF. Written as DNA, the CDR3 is TGTGCCAGCAGCCCAAGGACAGGAGGTCGGACCCAGTACTTC.